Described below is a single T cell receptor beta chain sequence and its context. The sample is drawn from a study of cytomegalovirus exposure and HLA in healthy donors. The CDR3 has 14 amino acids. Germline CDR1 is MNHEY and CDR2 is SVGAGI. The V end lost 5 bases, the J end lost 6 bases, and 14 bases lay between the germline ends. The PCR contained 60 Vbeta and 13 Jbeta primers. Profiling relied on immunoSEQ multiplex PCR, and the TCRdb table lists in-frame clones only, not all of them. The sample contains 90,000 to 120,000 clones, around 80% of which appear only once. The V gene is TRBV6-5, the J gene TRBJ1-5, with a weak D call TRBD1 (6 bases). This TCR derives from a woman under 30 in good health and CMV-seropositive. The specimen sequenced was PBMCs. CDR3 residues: CASSMDSLGQPQHF. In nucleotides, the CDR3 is TGTGCCAGCAGTATGGACAGCTTGGGTCAGCCCCAGCATTTT.